This entry concerns a single T cell receptor beta chain. The CDR3 length is 15 residues. J was trimmed by 2 bases and V by 2 bases; bases with no gene match: 6. Germline V gene data show CDR1 as MNHEY and CDR2 as SMNVEV (reference sequence). The data belong to a study of shared clonotypes between healthy human individuals. Profiling relied on immunoSEQ multiplex PCR, and the TCRdb table lists in-frame clones only, not all of them. The data show roughly 2 million clones, with under 97% seen just once and roughly 0.13% held by the top ten. The J gene is TRBJ2-7, the V gene TRBV27; 7 nucleotides match TRBD2. The sequenced sample consisted of naive CD4+ T cells sorted from blood. Subset of the sample: CD45RA+ positively selected. The receptor was isolated from a man in his late teens or twenties in good health. The CDR3 loop reads CASSLGSGTPYEQYF. The CDR3 DNA is TGTGCCAGCAGTTTAGGGAGCGGGACTCCCTACGAGCAGTACTTC.